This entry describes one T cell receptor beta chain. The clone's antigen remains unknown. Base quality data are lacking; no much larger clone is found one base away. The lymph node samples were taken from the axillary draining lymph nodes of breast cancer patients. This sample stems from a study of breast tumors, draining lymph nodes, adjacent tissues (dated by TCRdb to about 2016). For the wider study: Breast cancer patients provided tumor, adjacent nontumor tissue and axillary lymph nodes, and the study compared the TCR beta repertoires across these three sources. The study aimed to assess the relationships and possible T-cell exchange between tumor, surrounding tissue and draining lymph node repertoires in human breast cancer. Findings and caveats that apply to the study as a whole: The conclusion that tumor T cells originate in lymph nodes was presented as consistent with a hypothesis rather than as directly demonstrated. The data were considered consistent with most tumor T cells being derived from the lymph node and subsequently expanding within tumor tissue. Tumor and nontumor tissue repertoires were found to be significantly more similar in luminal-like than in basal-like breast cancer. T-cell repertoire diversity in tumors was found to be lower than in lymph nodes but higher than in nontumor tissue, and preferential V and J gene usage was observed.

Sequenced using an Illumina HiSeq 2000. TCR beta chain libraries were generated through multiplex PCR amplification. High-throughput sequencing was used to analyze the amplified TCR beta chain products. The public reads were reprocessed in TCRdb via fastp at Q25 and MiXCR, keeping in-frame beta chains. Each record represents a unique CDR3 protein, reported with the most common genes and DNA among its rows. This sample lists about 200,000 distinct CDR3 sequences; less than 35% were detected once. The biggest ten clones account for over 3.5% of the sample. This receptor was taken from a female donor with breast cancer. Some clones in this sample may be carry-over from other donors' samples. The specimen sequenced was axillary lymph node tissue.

The DNA reads TGTGCCAGTAGTATTGGTTCGTTAAGGGAGACCCAGTACTTC. This yields the protein CASSIGSLRETQYF. The chain uses TRBV19 and TRBJ2-5, with no confident D gene call. V sheds 3 bases and J sheds 5 bases, leaving 13 bases between their ends. For CDR1 and CDR2, the germline V gene (reference sequence) lists LNHDA and SQIVND. The CDR3, cysteine through phenylalanine, is 14 amino acids long. The DNA shown is the 42-base CDR3, in frame from base 1.